This is a list of T cell receptor beta chains from one sample in a study of early T cells in non-severe SARS-CoV-2 infection. TCRdb re-called the 5' RACE reads with MiXCR, one entry per CDR3 protein. The sample lists about 81,000 distinct CDR3 sequences; 5.5% to 7.5% were seen once. The sequenced material came from whole blood. These receptors all stem from an adult who was a healthcare worker with PCR-confirmed SARS-CoV-2 infection or an uninfected control (not recorded which). Each CDR3 is given with its conserved first and last residue. D genes are given only for firm matches. Not all rows give a size; the values are once, few, many and, for expanded clones, a class.

V gene,clone size,J gene,D gene,CDR3 DNA,CDR3 protein
TRBV7-2,few,TRBJ2-1,TRBD2,TGTGCCAGCAGCTCAAGACTAGCGGGAGTTTACAATGAGCAGTTCTTC,CASSSRLAGVYNEQFF
TRBV6-4,-,TRBJ2-2,TRBD2,TGTGCCAGCCGAGCGGGGGCGAACACCGGGGAGCTGTTTTTT,CASRAGANTGELFF
TRBV5-1,-,TRBJ2-3,-,TGCGCCAGCAGCTTGGAACCGGGACATGGCACAGATACGCAGTATTTT,CASSLEPGHGTDTQYF
TRBV7-9,many,TRBJ1-1,-,TGTGCCAGCAGCTTAGGATCCCTCACTGAAGCTTTCTTT,CASSLGSLTEAFF
TRBV7-2,-,TRBJ2-1,-,TGTGCCAGCAGTTCACAAGGGACGGTCCGCTACAATGAGCAGTTCTTC,CASSSQGTVRYNEQFF
TRBV6-6,few,TRBJ2-1,-,TGTGCCAGCAGTTACTCCTCCCTTCGAGGGGTATACAATGAGCAGTTCTTC,CASSYSSLRGVYNEQFF
TRBV5-4,many,TRBJ2-7,-,TGTGCCAGCAGCGCCCAGGACCGATCCTACGAGCAGTACTTC,CASSAQDRSYEQYF
TRBV12-3/TRBV12-4,many,TRBJ2-5,TRBD1,TGTGCCAGCAGTTTCAGGACAGGGAAAGAGACCCAGTACTTC,CASSFRTGKETQYF
TRBV6-5,-,TRBJ2-2,-,TGTGCCAGCAGTTCCGCCTTTCTAGTTACCGGGGAGCTGTTTTTT,CASSSAFLVTGELFF
TRBV10-2,few,TRBJ2-7,TRBD1,TGCGCCAGCAGACAGACAGGGAACTCCTACGAGCAGTACTTC,CASRQTGNSYEQYF
TRBV11-2,-,TRBJ2-7,-,TGTGCCAGCACCTATGTGACCCTATACGAGCAGTACTTC,CASTYVTLYEQYF